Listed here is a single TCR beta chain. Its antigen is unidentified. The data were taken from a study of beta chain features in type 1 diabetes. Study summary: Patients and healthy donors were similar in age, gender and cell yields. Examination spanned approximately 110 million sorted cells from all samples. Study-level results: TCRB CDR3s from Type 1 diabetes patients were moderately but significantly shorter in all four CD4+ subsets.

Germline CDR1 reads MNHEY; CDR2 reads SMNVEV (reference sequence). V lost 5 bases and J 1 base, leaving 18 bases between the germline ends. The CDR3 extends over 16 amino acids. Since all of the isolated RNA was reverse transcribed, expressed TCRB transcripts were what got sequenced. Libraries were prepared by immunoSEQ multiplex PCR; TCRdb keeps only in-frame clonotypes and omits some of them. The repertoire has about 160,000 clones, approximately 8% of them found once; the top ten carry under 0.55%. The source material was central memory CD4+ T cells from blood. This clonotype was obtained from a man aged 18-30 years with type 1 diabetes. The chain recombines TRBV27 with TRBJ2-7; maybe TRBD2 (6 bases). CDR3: CASSRGINYGSYEQYF. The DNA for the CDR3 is TGTGCCAGCAGTCGGGGGATCAACTACGGTTCCTACGAGCAGTACTTC.